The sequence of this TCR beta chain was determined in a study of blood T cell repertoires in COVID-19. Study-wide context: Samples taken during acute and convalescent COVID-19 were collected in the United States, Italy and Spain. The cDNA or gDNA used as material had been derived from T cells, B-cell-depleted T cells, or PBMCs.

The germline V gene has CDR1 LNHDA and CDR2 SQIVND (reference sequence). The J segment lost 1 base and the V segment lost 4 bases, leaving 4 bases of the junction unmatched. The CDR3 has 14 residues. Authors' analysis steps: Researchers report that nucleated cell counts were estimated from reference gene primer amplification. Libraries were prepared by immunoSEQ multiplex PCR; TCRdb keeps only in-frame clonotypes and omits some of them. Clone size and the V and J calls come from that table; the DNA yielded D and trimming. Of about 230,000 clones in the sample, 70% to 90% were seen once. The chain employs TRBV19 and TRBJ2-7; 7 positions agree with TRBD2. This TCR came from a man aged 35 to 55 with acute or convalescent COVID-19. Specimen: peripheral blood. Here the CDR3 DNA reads TGTGCCAGTAGTAGGGGGGACTATTCCTACGAGCAGTACTTC. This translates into CASSRGDYSYEQYF.